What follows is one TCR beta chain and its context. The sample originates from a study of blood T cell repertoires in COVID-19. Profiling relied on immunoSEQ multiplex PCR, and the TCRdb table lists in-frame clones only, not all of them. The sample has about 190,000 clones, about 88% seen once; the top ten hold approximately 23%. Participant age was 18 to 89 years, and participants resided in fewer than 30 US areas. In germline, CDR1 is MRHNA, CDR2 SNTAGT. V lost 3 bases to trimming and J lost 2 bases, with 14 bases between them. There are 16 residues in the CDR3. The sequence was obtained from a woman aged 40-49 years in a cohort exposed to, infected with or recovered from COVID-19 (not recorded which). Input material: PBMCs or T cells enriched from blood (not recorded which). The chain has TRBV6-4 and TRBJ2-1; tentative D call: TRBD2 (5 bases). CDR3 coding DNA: TGTGCCAGCAGTGATGGACTCCGTAACCCCTACAATGAGCAGTTCTTC. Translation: CASSDGLRNPYNEQFF.